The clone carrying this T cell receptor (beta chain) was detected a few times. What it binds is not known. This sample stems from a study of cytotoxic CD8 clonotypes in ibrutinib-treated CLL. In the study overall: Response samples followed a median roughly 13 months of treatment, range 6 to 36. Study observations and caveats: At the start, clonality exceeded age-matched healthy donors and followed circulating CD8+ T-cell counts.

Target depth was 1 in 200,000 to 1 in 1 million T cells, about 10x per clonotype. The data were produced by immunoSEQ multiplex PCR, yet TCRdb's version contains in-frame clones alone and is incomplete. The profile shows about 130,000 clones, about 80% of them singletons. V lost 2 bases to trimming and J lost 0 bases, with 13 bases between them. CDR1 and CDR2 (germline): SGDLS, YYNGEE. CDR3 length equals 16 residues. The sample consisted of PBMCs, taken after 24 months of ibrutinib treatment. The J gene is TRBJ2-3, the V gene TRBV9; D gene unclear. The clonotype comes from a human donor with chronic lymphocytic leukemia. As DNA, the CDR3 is TGTGCCAGCAGCGTTTTGCCAAACCCTAGCACAGATACGCAGTATTTT. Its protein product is CASSVLPNPSTDTQYF.